What follows are 31 T cell receptor beta chains derived from one specimen sequenced in a study of identical twins. TCRdb processed the 5' RACE reads anew with MiXCR; each CDR3 protein has one entry. Among approximately 220,000 distinct CDR3 sequences listed, around a tenth were seen once. The material sequenced was memory (CD45RO+) T cells sorted from blood. The source is a woman between 18 and 29 years old in good health.

The J gene is TRBJ2-1, the V gene TRBV20-1, with 12 bases that match TRBD2. V shed 6 bases, J shed 3 bases, and the junction held 6 bases outside the gene matches. This CDR3 has 15 residues. Germline lookup yields CDR1 DFQATT and CDR2 SNEGSKA (reference sequence). Here the CDR3 reads CSAHASGRDYNEQFF. The CDR3 DNA reads TGCAGTGCCCATGCTAGCGGGAGGGACTACAATGAGCAGTTCTTC.

This clonotype has only a few counts. V is TRBV20-1 and J is TRBJ1-1; 12 positions agree with TRBD1. This CDR3 has 13 amino acids. CDR1 DFQATT and CDR2 SNEGSKA come from the germline V gene (reference sequence). The junction had 10 bases not matched to a gene; V was cut back by 6 bases and J by 11 bases. Here the CDR3 DNA reads TGCAGTGCCAGTCGGGACAGGGGGCCGGGGGCTTTCTTT. Amino acids: CSASRDRGPGAFF.

The rearrangement links TRBV5-1 to TRBJ2-7, with 8 bases aligning to TRBD2. Per germline, CDR1 SGHRS and CDR2 YFSETQ. V was pared by 4 bases and J by 4 bases, with 13 bases of the junction left unmatched. The CDR3 sequence is 16 residues long. Here the CDR3 reads CASSLAPSGSFYEQYF. The CDR3 DNA follows: TGCGCCAGCAGCCTCGCCCCAAGCGGGAGTTTTTACGAGCAGTACTTC.

There are a few counts of this clonotype. The CDR3 region has the DNA TGTGCCAGCAGCTTGCCCTTTCGGACAGCGTTAGAAGCTTTCTTT. This codes for CASSLPFRTALEAFF. The rearrangement uses TRBV5-6 and TRBJ1-1; tentative D call: TRBD1 (6 bases). The CDR3 extends over 15 amino acids. Between the trimmed V and J ends, which lost 1 base and 8 bases, there was a span of 18 bases. Germline V gives CDR1 SGHDT, CDR2 YYEEEE.

CDR3 region: CSVDGRYQETQYF. CDR3 nucleotides: TGCAGCGTTGATGGCAGGTACCAAGAGACCCAGTACTTC. The chain recombines TRBV29-1 with TRBJ2-5; D not resolved. The germline V gene encodes CDR1 SQVTM and CDR2 ANQGSEA. This CDR3 contains 13 residues. Trimming left V 3 bases short and J 0 bases short, with 8 bases between.

The sample holds many counts of this clonotype. The CDR3 DNA is TGCAGCGTTGGGGGTACAGGGCAAGAGACCCAGTACTTC. Residues: CSVGGTGQETQYF. The rearrangement uses TRBV29-1 and TRBJ2-5, with D possibly TRBD1 on 6 matching bases. Looked up from germline, CDR1 is SQVTM and CDR2 is ANQGSEA. Trimming cost V 4 bases and J 2 bases, with 11 bases left between them. CDR3 size: 13 residues.

This clonotype was seen many times. This sequence joins TRBV20-1 and TRBJ1-2; maybe TRBD1 (6 bases). The length of the CDR3 is 14 residues. From germline, CDR1 is DFQATT and CDR2 SNEGSKA (reference sequence). Trimming left V 1 base short and J 3 bases short, with 12 bases between. CDR3 nucleotides: TGCAGTGCTAGAGGGGGGGACATTTACTATGGCTACACCTTC. It translates to CSARGGDIYYGYTF.

The V call is TRBV5-5, the J call TRBJ2-1; tentatively, D is TRBD1 (6 bases). The V end lost 4 bases, the J end lost 5 bases, and 22 bases lay between the germline ends. The CDR3 is 17 residues long. CDR1 SGHKS and CDR2 YYEKEE come from the germline V gene (reference sequence). CDR3: CASSPEVGLDRNNEQFF. In DNA form, the CDR3 reads TGTGCCAGCAGCCCCGAGGTTGGCCTTGACAGGAACAATGAGCAGTTCTTC. The whole variable domain, remainder taken from reference TRBV5-5 and TRBJ2-1, is DAGVTQSPTHLIKTRGQQVTLRCSPISGHKSVSWYQQVLGQGPQFIFQYYEKEERGRGNFPDRFSARQFPNYSSELNVNALLLGDSALYLCASSPEVGLDRNNEQFFGPGTRLTVL.

This CDR3 reads CASSQTEAGEGYTF. DNA of the CDR3: TGCGCCAGCAGCCAAACGGAGGCAGGAGAGGGCTACACCTTC. The V and J genes are TRBV4-1 and TRBJ1-2; D is ambiguous. The CDR3 has 14 amino acids. Trimming left V 2 bases short and J 8 bases short, with 15 bases between. Germline V gene lookup returns CDR1 MGHRA and CDR2 YSYEKL.

There are many counts of this clonotype. At one end the junction does not follow the germline gene, possibly because of a read error. The V and J genes are TRBV7-2 and TRBJ2-1; D unclear. Germline V gene sequence: CDR1 SGHTA, CDR2 FQGNSA. The CDR3 has 13 residues. CDR3 coding DNA: TGTGCCAGCAGCTTCGCCATTGACAACGAGCAGTTCTTC. This translates into CASSFAIDNEQFF.

The rearrangement joins TRBV6-5 to TRBJ2-7; 9 nucleotides align to TRBD1. Germline CDR1 MNHEY, CDR2 SVGAGI. The CDR3 runs 16 residues. J gave up 0 bases and V 2 bases, and 5 bases lay outside the gene matches. DNA for the CDR3: TGTGCCAGCAGTTACGCCCGGACAGGGGACTCCTACGAGCAGTACTTC. Its translation is CASSYARTGDSYEQYF.

The table lists this clonotype with many counts. This sequence joins TRBV6-5 and TRBJ1-5, with unresolved D. Trimming left V 2 bases short and J 4 bases short, with 6 bases between. The CDR3 runs to 13 residues. Germline loops: CDR1 MNHEY, CDR2 SVGAGI. This chain's CDR3 is CASSYGRNQPQHF. The CDR3 DNA follows: TGTGCCAGCAGTTACGGACGAAATCAGCCCCAGCATTTT.

This sequence joins TRBV4-3 and TRBJ2-3; 12 bases are shared with TRBD1. Germline V gives CDR1 LGHNA, CDR2 YSLEER. The CDR3 loop spans 16 amino acids. After removal of 4 bases from V and 4 bases from J, the junction contained 6 bases not matched to a gene. The CDR3 coding sequence is TGCGCCAGCAGCCGCGAGTGGGACAGGGGGCCAGATACGCAGTATTTT. Translation gives CASSREWDRGPDTQYF.

In this sample, this clonotype turned up a few times. This chain uses TRBV19 with TRBJ2-7, with a weak D call TRBD1 (6 bases). V was cut by 0 bases and J by 0 bases, with 9 bases left in between. The CDR3 runs 15 residues. Germline V CDR1 and CDR2: LNHDA, SQIVND (reference sequence). Here the CDR3 DNA reads TGTGCCAGTAGTATAGATGGACAGTCCTCCTACGAGCAGTACTTC. Translated, it gives CASSIDGQSSYEQYF.

This clonotype was recorded a few times. V is TRBV5-6 and J is TRBJ1-6, with TRBD1 as a possible D gene (5 bases). The ends were cut back, 0 bases at V and 10 bases at J, with 11 bases in the middle. The CDR3 extends over 14 amino acids. Germline-derived CDR1 and CDR2 are SGHDT and YYEEEE. The CDR3 DNA is TGTGCCAGCAGCTTGGAGGGAGGGGAATCACCCCTCCACTTT. Protein product: CASSLEGGESPLHF.

The rearrangement links TRBV4-3 to TRBJ2-1; D possibly corresponds to TRBD2 (6 bases). The CDR3 has 14 residues. In germline, CDR1 is LGHNA, CDR2 YSLEER. Trimming stripped 2 bases from V and 3 bases from J, with 8 bases between. CDR3 sequence (DNA): TGCGCCAGCAGCCAACGGGAGCTCTACAATGAGCAGTTCTTC. As protein: CASSQRELYNEQFF.

There are a few counts of this clonotype. CDR3 in amino acids: CSASATSGPNNEQFF. For the CDR3, the DNA is TGCAGTGCTAGTGCCACTAGCGGGCCTAACAATGAGCAGTTCTTC. This rearrangement joins TRBV20-1 to TRBJ2-1; 9 positions agree with TRBD2. V shed 3 bases, J shed 5 bases, and the junction held 8 bases outside the gene matches. Germline V gene lookup returns CDR1 DFQATT and CDR2 SNEGSKA (reference sequence). This CDR3 has 15 residues.

This clonotype was observed at least ten times. The V gene is TRBV5-1, the J gene TRBJ1-1; D is perhaps TRBD1 (6 bases). Trimming shortened V by 5 bases and J by 7 bases, and 18 bases separated the two germline ends. Germline values: CDR1 SGHRS, CDR2 YFSETQ. The CDR3 is 14 residues long. The CDR3 DNA is TGCGCCAGCAGTGGGGTAGGGGGGTTGGATGAAGCTTTCTTT. Translated, it gives CASSGVGGLDEAFF.

The rearrangement joins TRBV30 to TRBJ1-6; weak D call: TRBD1 (5 bases). Trimming stripped 0 bases from V and 7 bases from J, with 10 bases between. Germline loops: CDR1 GTSNPN, CDR2 SVGIG (reference sequence). The CDR3 is 14 amino acids. This CDR3 reads CAWSVGQVNSPLHF. CDR3 DNA: TGTGCCTGGAGTGTAGGACAAGTAAATTCACCCCTCCACTTT. Drawing the rest from reference TRBV30 and TRBJ1-6, the complete variable domain is SQTIHQWPATLVQPVGSPLSLECTVEGTSNPNLYWYRQAAGRGLQLLFYSVGIGQISSEVPQNLSASRPQDRQFILSSKKLLLSDSGFYLCAWSVGQVNSPLHFGNGTRLTVT.

The CDR3 loop reads CASSPNRGEDYGYTF. The DNA for the CDR3 is TGTGCCAGCAGCCCAAACAGGGGGGAGGACTATGGCTACACCTTC. The gene calls are TRBV12-3 or TRBV12-4 and TRBJ1-2, with TRBD1 matching over 8 bases. This CDR3 comprises 15 residues. V shed 6 bases and J 3 bases; nucleotides not matched to a gene: 9.

The J gene is TRBJ2-5, the V gene TRBV7-2, with D uncertain. Germline loops: CDR1 SGHTA, CDR2 FQGNSA. The CDR3 has 12 residues. The V end lost 5 bases, the J end lost 2 bases, and 6 bases lay between the germline ends. The chain's CDR3 is CASSQTQETQYF. In nucleotides, the CDR3 is TGTGCCAGCAGCCAAACTCAAGAGACCCAGTACTTC.

This clonotype has a handful of counts. V is TRBV6-4 and J is TRBJ2-7; the match to TRBD1 covers 8 bases. CDR1 and CDR2 (germline): MRHNA, SNTAGT. Germline trimming cut 2 bases from V and 1 base from J; bases unmatched to any gene: 19. The CDR3 loop spans 20 amino acids. The CDR3 coding sequence is TGTGCCAGCAGTGACGCCCGAGGTTATTTGAGACAGGGGAAATCCTACGAGCAGTACTTC. Amino acid sequence: CASSDARGYLRQGKSYEQYF.

The chain uses TRBV12-3 or TRBV12-4 and TRBJ1-6; perhaps TRBD1 as D (5 bases). Trimming took off 6 bases at V and 10 bases at J, with 16 bases between the two ends. This CDR3 contains 14 residues. CDR3 in DNA: TGTGCCAGCAGGTTTGAGGGGCTCTGGTCACCCCTCCACTTT. Its translation is CASRFEGLWSPLHF.

The sample holds a few counts of this clonotype. The chain carries TRBV9 and TRBJ2-1; D not certain. The CDR3 extends over 13 amino acids. Germline CDR1 reads SGDLS; CDR2 reads YYNGEE. V was shortened by 4 bases and J by 8 bases, with 13 bases between the two germline ends. Here the CDR3 DNA reads TGTGCCAGCAGCCTCAGCTCCCGGGATGAGCAGTTCTTC. This codes for CASSLSSRDEQFF.

Only a few counts were recorded for this clonotype. The rearrangement uses TRBV20-1 and TRBJ1-1; the D is unclear. V dropped 6 bases and J dropped 0 bases, with 5 bases sitting between them. The CDR3 has 11 residues. The germline gives CDR1 DFQATT, CDR2 SNEGSKA (reference sequence). The CDR3 loop reads CSALMNTEAFF. The CDR3 DNA reads as TGCAGTGCGCTTATGAACACTGAAGCTTTCTTT.

This clonotype has at least ten counts. The chain recombines TRBV29-1 with TRBJ2-1; D is perhaps TRBD1 (6 bases). This CDR3 contains 16 residues. V lost 0 bases and J 6 bases, leaving 18 bases between the germline ends. Germline CDR1 is SQVTM and CDR2 is ANQGSEA. In DNA form, the CDR3 reads TGCAGCGTTGAAGATTCATCCAGGGGCGCGTTCAATGAGCAGTTCTTC. This sequence encodes CSVEDSSRGAFNEQFF.

This clonotype was detected a few times. The J gene is TRBJ2-3, the V gene TRBV7-8; 14 nucleotides align to TRBD2. The germline V gene encodes CDR1 SGHVS and CDR2 FQNEAQ. CDR3 size: 18 residues. V was pared by 4 bases and J by 3 bases, with 9 bases of the junction left unmatched. The CDR3: CASSSRTSGRLLTDTQYF. CDR3 nucleotides: TGTGCCAGCAGCTCTAGGACTAGCGGGAGGCTCCTGACAGATACGCAGTATTTT. Combining the CDR3 with reference TRBV7-8 and TRBJ2-3 gives the whole variable domain GAGVSQSPRYKVAKRGQDVALRCDPISGHVSLFWYQQALGQGPEFLTYFQNEAQLDKSGLPSDRFFAERPEGSVSTLKIQRTQQEDSAVYLCASSSRTSGRLLTDTQYFGPGTRLTVL.

V usage is TRBV20-1 and J usage is TRBJ2-6; TRBD1 aligns across 7 bases. V trimming: 5 bases; J trimming: 0 bases; junction bases outside the gene matches: 7. Germline V gene sequence: CDR1 DFQATT, CDR2 SNEGSKA (reference sequence). There are 16 residues in the CDR3. The CDR3 DNA sequence: TGCAGTGCTGGGTCGGGACAGCTCTCTGGGGCCAACGTCCTGACTTTC. As protein: CSAGSGQLSGANVLTF.

This clonotype turned up a few times. The chain has TRBV5-1 and TRBJ2-6; D may be TRBD1 (6 bases). The CDR3 is 15 residues long. From germline, CDR1 is SGHRS and CDR2 YFSETQ. V lost 6 bases and J 2 bases, leaving 12 bases between the germline ends. CDR3 sequence: CASMVGAPGANVLTF. DNA of the CDR3: TGCGCCAGCATGGTGGGGGCCCCTGGGGCCAACGTCCTGACTTTC.

This clonotype appeared a few times. A read error may produce the germline difference seen at one junction end. The J gene is TRBJ2-7, the V gene TRBV7-9; D is ambiguous. The germline V gene has CDR1 SEHNR and CDR2 FQNEAQ (reference sequence). The CDR3 has 11 amino acids. CDR3 residues: CASSLGLVPNF. The CDR3 DNA follows: TGTGCCAGCAGCTTAGGGTTAGTGCCGAACTTC.

A few counts support this clonotype. This sequence joins TRBV5-1 and TRBJ1-1; D possibly corresponds to TRBD1 (5 bases). Between the trimmed V and J ends, which lost 2 bases and 4 bases, there was a span of 12 bases. The CDR3 consists of 14 residues. CDR1 and CDR2 from the germline V gene are SGHRS and YFSETQ. CDR3 in DNA: TGCGCCAGCAGCTTCCAGGGATCGGCCACTGAAGCTTTCTTT. Its protein product is CASSFQGSATEAFF.